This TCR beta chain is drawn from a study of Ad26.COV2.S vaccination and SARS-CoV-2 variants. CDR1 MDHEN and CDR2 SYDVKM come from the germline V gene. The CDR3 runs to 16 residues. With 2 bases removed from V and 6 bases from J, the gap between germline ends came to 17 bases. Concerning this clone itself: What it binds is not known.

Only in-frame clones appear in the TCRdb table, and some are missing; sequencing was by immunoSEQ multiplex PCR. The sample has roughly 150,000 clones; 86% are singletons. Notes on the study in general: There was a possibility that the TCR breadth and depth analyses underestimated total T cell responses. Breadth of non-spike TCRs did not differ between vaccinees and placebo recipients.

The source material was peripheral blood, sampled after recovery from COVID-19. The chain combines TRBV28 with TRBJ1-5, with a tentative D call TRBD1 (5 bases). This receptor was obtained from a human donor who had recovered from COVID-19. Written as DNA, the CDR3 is TGTGCCAGCAGTTTAAGTGGGGGGGAGGTAAGTCAGCCCCAGCATTTT. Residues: CASSLSGGEVSQPQHF.